This is a list of T cell receptor beta chains from one sample in a study of beta chain features in type 1 diabetes. Some clones are missing from TCRdb's copy, which holds only in-frame ones; the method was immunoSEQ multiplex PCR. The top ten hold roughly 0.12% of the sample, which has 600,000 or so clones, roughly an eighth seen once. The sequencing input was naive CD4+ T cells from blood. The receptors derive from a young man with type 1 diabetes. The CDR3 runs from the conserved cysteine through the conserved F or W. The D gene is left open where the match is weak. Expanded clones get a size class; other rows say once, few or many, or leave the size out.

j_gene	d_gene	abundance	v_gene	CDR3nt	CDR3aa
TRBJ2-7	TRBD2	few	TRBV6-5	TGTGCCAGCAGTTACTCGAAGCTAGCGGGCCCCTACGAGCAGTACTTC	CASSYSKLAGPYEQYF
TRBJ2-3	-	-	TRBV7-2	TGTGCCAGCAGGCGACTGGGGCACCTAACCCCAGATACGCAGTATTTT	CASRRLGHLTPDTQYF
TRBJ2-3	-	few	TRBV4-3	TGCGCCAGCAGCCAATCCGGGCCTAGCACAGATACGCAGTATTTT	CASSQSGPSTDTQYF
TRBJ1-5	-	-	TRBV9	TGTGCCAGCAGCGTAGGGGTAGGGAGCAATCAGCCCCAGCATTTT	CASSVGVGSNQPQHF
TRBJ2-3	-	-	TRBV6-5	TGTGCCAGCAGTTACTCGTACAGGGACACAGATACGCAGTATTTT	CASSYSYRDTDTQYF
TRBJ1-4	-	few	TRBV7-9	TGTGCCAGCACCCTGACAGCAACTAATGAAAAACTGTTTTTT	CASTLTATNEKLFF
TRBJ1-1	-	-	TRBV27	TGTGCCAGCAGTTTCTGGGGGCGGGGGCTCACTGAAGCTTTCTTT	CASSFWGRGLTEAFF
TRBJ1-5	TRBD1	-	TRBV7-2	TGTGCCAGCAGCCCGGGACAGGGGTCTCAGCCCCAGCATTTT	CASSPGQGSQPQHF
TRBJ2-6	TRBD1	few	TRBV11-2	TGTGCCAGCAGTCTTCGGACAGGGGATAGCTCTGGGGCCAACGTCCTGACTTTC	CASSLRTGDSSGANVLTF
TRBJ2-4	TRBD2	few	TRBV29-1	TGCAGCGTTTCGGGACTAGCGGGGAAAAACATTCAGTACTTC	CSVSGLAGKNIQYF
TRBJ1-6	-	few	TRBV6-1	TGTGCCAGCAGTGAAGTTTGGGGTGGCCAGCGGAATAATTCACCCCTCCACTTT	CASSEVWGGQRNNSPLHF
TRBJ2-1	TRBD1	few	TRBV7-6	TGTGCCAGCAGCTTAGGTCAGGGGGCTTACAATGAGCAGTTCTTC	CASSLGQGAYNEQFF
TRBJ2-4	-	-	TRBV19	TGTGCCAGCGAGGAGGGGACGGCCAAAAACATTCAGTACTTC	CASEEGTAKNIQYF
TRBJ1-6	-	-	TRBV7-2	TGTGCCAGCGGGGTGAGCTCCTATAATTCACCCCTCCACTTT	CASGVSSYNSPLHF
TRBJ1-6	TRBD1	-	TRBV5-6	TGTGCCAGCAGCTTGAGACAGGGCGATTCACCCCTCCACTTT	CASSLRQGDSPLHF
TRBJ2-2	TRBD1	few	TRBV14	TGTGCCAGCAGCCAAGATCTAGGGACAGGGTACACCGGGGAGCTGTTTTTT	CASSQDLGTGYTGELFF
TRBJ1-3	-	few	TRBV6-5	TGTGCCAGCAGATCGGGGGGAAACACCATATATTTT	CASRSGGNTIYF
TRBJ1-4	TRBD1	-	TRBV4-3	TGCGCCAGCAGCCAAGAGCAGGGGGCAGGTGAAAAACTGTTTTTT	CASSQEQGAGEKLFF
TRBJ2-1	TRBD1	few	TRBV30	TGTGCCTGGACTACAGGGGGCTATGAGCAGTTCTTC	CAWTTGGYEQFF
TRBJ2-1	-	-	TRBV6-5	TGTGCCAGCAGTTACACCCCCACACGGTTTGAGCAGTTCTTC	CASSYTPTRFEQFF
TRBJ2-2	TRBD1	few	TRBV12-5	TGTGCTAGTGGTTTCGGAACAGGGGAAGGGATCGGGGAGCTGTTTTTT	CASGFGTGEGIGELFF
TRBJ1-1	-	few	TRBV5-6	TGTGCCAGCAGCTTCTCCCGTAGCACTGAAGCTTTCTTT	CASSFSRSTEAFF
TRBJ2-5	TRBD1	few	TRBV7-9	TGTGCCAGCAGCTCCGGGGACAGGGGTACAGAGACCCAGTACTTC	CASSSGDRGTETQYF
TRBJ1-5	-	-	TRBV7-9	TGTGCCAGCAGCTTTATGGCAGGGCCAAATCAGCCCCAGCATTTT	CASSFMAGPNQPQHF
TRBJ2-6	-	few	TRBV25-1	TGTGCCAGCAGTTTGTCTGGGGCCAACGTCCTGACTTTC	CASSLSGANVLTF
TRBJ2-1	-	-	TRBV13	TGTGCCAGCAGCTTTGCCTCCGGGGTTTACAATGAGCAGTTCTTC	CASSFASGVYNEQFF
TRBJ1-1	-	few	TRBV27	TGTGCCAGCAGTTTAGCCGGGGACACTGAAGCTTTCTTT	CASSLAGDTEAFF
TRBJ2-3	-	few	TRBV4-3	TGCGCCAGCAGCCCCAGGGGGGGTAGCACAGATACGCAGTATTTT	CASSPRGGSTDTQYF
TRBJ2-2	TRBD1	few	TRBV15	TGTGCCACCAGCCCCCGGGACAGGGGTGTCACCGGGGAGCTGTTTTTT	CATSPRDRGVTGELFF
TRBJ2-1	TRBD2	-	TRBV28	TGTGCCAGCAGTTTGCTTCTAGCGGGGGGAAGGATGGTAGGTGAGCAGTTCTTC	CASSLLLAGGRMVGEQFF
TRBJ2-7	-	few	TRBV4-2	TGTGCCAGCAGCCAAGAATGGCTGGGGCTATACGAGCAGTACTTC	CASSQEWLGLYEQYF
TRBJ2-5	TRBD1	few	TRBV10-3	TGTGCCATCAGTTCCTCTCGACAGGGTGGTGGAGAGACCCAGTACTTC	CAISSSRQGGGETQYF
TRBJ2-1	TRBD2	-	TRBV11-2	TGTGCCAGCAGCTTAACTAGCGGGGGACACAATGAGCAGTTCTTC	CASSLTSGGHNEQFF
TRBJ1-2	-	-	TRBV7-2	TGTGCCAGCAGCTTTGGTAACAGGCTGGACGGCTACACCTTC	CASSFGNRLDGYTF
TRBJ2-3	-	few	TRBV25-1	TGTGCCAGCAGTGACTTACTCGAAAGCACAGATACGCAGTATTTT	CASSDLLESTDTQYF
TRBJ1-1	-	-	TRBV9	TGTGCCAGCAGCGTAGTTAGCGCAGGGAACACTGAAGCTTTCTTT	CASSVVSAGNTEAFF
TRBJ2-5	-	-	TRBV4-3	TGCGCCAGCAGCCAAGTAAGCCCTTGGAGGTCCGAAGAGACCCAGTACTTC	CASSQVSPWRSEETQYF
TRBJ2-1	-	few	TRBV2	TGTGCCAGCAGCTATCAGGATAATGAGCAGTTCTTC	CASSYQDNEQFF
TRBJ1-1	-	-	TRBV4-1	TGCGCCAGCAGCCGTGAGCGCCCCGGGGACACTGAAGCTTTCTTT	CASSRERPGDTEAFF
TRBJ2-2	-	few	TRBV7-2	TGTGCCAGCAGCTTACAGTCGGAACGCGGGGAGCTGTTTTTT	CASSLQSERGELFF
TRBJ1-5	TRBD1	few	TRBV28	TGTGCCAGCATTTCCACAGGGGGCAGTTATAGCAATCAGCCCCAGCATTTT	CASISTGGSYSNQPQHF
TRBJ2-7	TRBD2	-	TRBV6-5	TGTGCCAGCAGTTACTCATCTAGCGGGGGGTACGAGCAGTACTTC	CASSYSSSGGYEQYF
TRBJ2-5	TRBD1	few	TRBV9	TGTGCCAGCAGCGCGCAGACAGGGGAAGAGACCCAGTACTTC	CASSAQTGEETQYF
TRBJ1-1	-	few	TRBV7-9	TGTGCCAGCGTCTTGAACACTGAAGCTTTCTTT	CASVLNTEAFF
TRBJ2-7	TRBD2	-	TRBV9	TGTGCCAGCAGCGGGACTAGCGGGGGGGCCGTACCGCCCGAGCAGTACTTC	CASSGTSGGAVPPEQYF
TRBJ2-2	-	-	TRBV19	TGTGCCAGTAGTGACTACACCCTACCGAATACCGGGGAGCTGTTTTTT	CASSDYTLPNTGELFF
TRBJ2-3	-	-	TRBV7-9	TGTGCCAGCAGCTGGACCACAGATACGCAGTATTTT	CASSWTTDTQYF
TRBJ2-2	TRBD1	few	TRBV7-6	TGTGCCAGCACCCGTAGGGACAGGGGAGACACCGGGGAGCTGTTTTTT	CASTRRDRGDTGELFF
TRBJ2-1	-	-	TRBV6-6	TGTGCCAGCAGTCTGGACGGCTACAATGAGCAGTTCTTC	CASSLDGYNEQFF
TRBJ1-5	-	few	TRBV28	TGTGCCAGCAGTCCCCCAGGGTTCTATAGCAATCAGCCCCAGCATTTT	CASSPPGFYSNQPQHF
TRBJ1-1	TRBD1	-	TRBV19	TGTGCCAGTAGTCTCCGGACAGGGGTAACTGAAGCTTTCTTT	CASSLRTGVTEAFF
TRBJ1-3	-	-	TRBV11-2	TGTGCCAGCAGCTTAGATGCGGGACGAGGCTCTGGAAACACCATATATTTT	CASSLDAGRGSGNTIYF